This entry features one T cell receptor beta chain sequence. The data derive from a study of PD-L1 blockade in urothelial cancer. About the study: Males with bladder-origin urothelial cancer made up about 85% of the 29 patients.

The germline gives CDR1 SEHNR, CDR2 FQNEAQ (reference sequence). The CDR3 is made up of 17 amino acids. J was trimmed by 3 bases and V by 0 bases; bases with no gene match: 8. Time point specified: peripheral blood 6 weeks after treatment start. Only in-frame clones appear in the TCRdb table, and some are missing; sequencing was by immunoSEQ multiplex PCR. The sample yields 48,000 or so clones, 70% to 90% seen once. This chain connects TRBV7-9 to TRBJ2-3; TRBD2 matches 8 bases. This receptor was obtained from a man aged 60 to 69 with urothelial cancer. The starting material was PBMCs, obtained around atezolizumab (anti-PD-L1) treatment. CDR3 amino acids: CASSLAGREKGTDTQYF. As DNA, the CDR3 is TGTGCCAGCAGCTTAGCCGGGAGGGAGAAGGGGACAGATACGCAGTATTTT.